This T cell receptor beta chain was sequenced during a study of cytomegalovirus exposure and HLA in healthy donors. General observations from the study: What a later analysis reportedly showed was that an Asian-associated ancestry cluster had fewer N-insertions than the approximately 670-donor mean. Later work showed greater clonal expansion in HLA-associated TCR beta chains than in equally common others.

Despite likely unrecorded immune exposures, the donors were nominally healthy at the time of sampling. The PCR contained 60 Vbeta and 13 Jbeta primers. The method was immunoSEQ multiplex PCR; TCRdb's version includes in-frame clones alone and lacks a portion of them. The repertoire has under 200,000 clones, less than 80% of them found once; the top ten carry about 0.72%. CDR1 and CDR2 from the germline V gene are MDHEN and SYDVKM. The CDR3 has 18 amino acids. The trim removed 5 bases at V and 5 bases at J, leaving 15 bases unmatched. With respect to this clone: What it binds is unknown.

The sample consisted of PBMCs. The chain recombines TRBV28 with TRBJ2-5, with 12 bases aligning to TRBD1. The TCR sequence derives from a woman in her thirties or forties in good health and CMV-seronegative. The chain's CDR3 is CASSTPNWDRGQEETQYF. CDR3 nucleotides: TGTGCCAGCAGTACCCCAAACTGGGACAGGGGGCAGGAGGAGACCCAGTACTTC.